This paragraph reports one T cell receptor (beta chain). V was trimmed by 3 bases and J by 3 bases, leaving 17 bases between them. Germline assignment: CDR1 SGHTA and CDR2 FQGNSA. The CDR3 spans 16 residues. This sample is part of a study of blood T cell repertoires in COVID-19. Assay used: immunoSEQ multiplex PCR; TCRdb lists only in-frame clones, some missing. The table includes 150,000 to 200,000 clones, around 84% detected once. The sequence was obtained from a man aged 40-50 years with active or convalescent COVID-19. The material sequenced was peripheral blood. The chain joins TRBV7-2 to TRBJ2-5; tentative D call: TRBD2 (5 bases). In nucleotides, the CDR3 is TGTGCCAGCAGCTTGGAAAAATTCTCGGGGAAAGAGACCCAGTACTTC. Its translation is CASSLEKFSGKETQYF.